This T cell receptor (beta chain) emerged from a study of T cell responses to AZD1222 COVID-19 vaccine. Study results and limitations: Unmutated regions of variants are reportedly targeted by nearly half of spike-specific TCRs.

On this clone: Its antigen is undetermined. At one boundary the junction diverges from the germline segment, which might be a read error.

TCRdb's table, derived via immunoSEQ multiplex PCR, lists solely in-frame clones and lacks some. The table includes about 90,000 clones, under 95% detected once. The CDR3 runs to 15 residues. Per the germline V gene, CDR1 is SGHVS and CDR2 is FNYEAQ. This clonotype was obtained from an adult in good health. V usage is TRBV7-6 and J usage is TRBJ2-3, with 9 bases identical to TRBD2. Here the sequenced sample was peripheral blood, taken on day 0 of MenACWY control vaccination. The CDR3 sequence is CASSLAGRSPDTQYF. Here the CDR3 DNA reads TGTGCCAGCAGCCTAGCGGGACGTTCCCCAGATACGCAGTATTTT.